This T cell receptor beta chain was profiled in a study of cytomegalovirus exposure and HLA in healthy donors. Trimming took off 6 bases at V and 7 bases at J, with 15 bases between the two ends. Germline V gives CDR1 SGHVS, CDR2 FNYEAQ. The CDR3 totals 13 residues. Researchers ran the PCR with 60 Vbeta and 13 Jbeta primers. This table comes from immunoSEQ multiplex PCR, and its TCRdb copy is limited to in-frame clones, with some not included. The profile covers over 200,000 clones, with under 90% appearing a single time and about 1.2% taken by the ten largest. V usage is TRBV7-6 and J usage is TRBJ2-5; D not resolved. The TCR comes from a human donor in good health. Sequenced material: PBMCs. CDR3 sequence: CASSSRVGSTQYF. Here the CDR3 DNA reads TGTGCCAGCAGTTCCCGGGTCGGTTCGACCCAGTACTTC.